These 17 T cell receptor beta chains came from one sample sequenced in a study of cytomegalovirus exposure and HLA in healthy donors. PCR used 60 Vbeta primers and 13 Jbeta primers. Produced via immunoSEQ multiplex PCR; TCRdb's table is partial and in-frame only. The sample yields about 170,000 clones, 82% seen once. The source material was PBMCs. All receptors derive from a male donor in good health and CMV-seronegative.

V and J are TRBV10-3 and TRBJ2-1, with D perhaps TRBD1 (6 bases). Trimming took off 7 bases at V and 0 bases at J, with 13 bases between the two ends. There are 15 residues in the CDR3. From germline, CDR1 is ENHRY and CDR2 SYGVKD. The CDR3 is CAIKTTDSSYNEQFF. CDR3 coding DNA: TGTGCCATCAAAACGACGGACAGCTCCTACAATGAGCAGTTCTTC.

This clone was detected once. The gene calls are TRBV19 and TRBJ1-2; the D gene is possibly TRBD1 (5 bases). The CDR3 spans 15 residues. Germline loops: CDR1 LNHDA, CDR2 SQIVND (reference sequence). The DNA of the CDR3 is TGTGCTAGTGAGACCCGGACACATCAACCCTATGGCTACACCTTC. It is translated as CASETRTHQPYGYTF.

V usage is TRBV5-1 and J usage is TRBJ2-7; perhaps TRBD1 as D (6 bases). Trimming stripped 5 bases from V and 2 bases from J, with 14 bases between. There are 14 residues in the CDR3. CDR1 SGHRS and CDR2 YFSETQ come from the germline V gene. CDR3 in DNA: TGCGCCAGCAGGACAGGTCCAGACCCCTACGAGCAGTACTTC. Amino acids: CASRTGPDPYEQYF.

Turning to this clone: Germline is not matched at one junction end, which may reflect a read error. This chain connects TRBV7-9 to TRBJ1-1; unclear D gene. CDR1 is SEHNR and CDR2 is FQNEAQ in the germline V gene (reference sequence). The CDR3 length is 13 residues. For the CDR3, the DNA is TGTTCCAGCAGCCCACCGGTTGACACTGAAGCTTTCTTT. Its protein product is CSSSPPVDTEAFF. Supplemented by reference TRBV7-9 and TRBJ1-1, the full variable domain reads DTGVSQNPRHKITKRGQNVTFRCDPISEHNRLYWYRQTLGQGPEFLTYFQNEAQLEKSRLLSDRFSAERPKGSFSTLEIQRTEQGDSAMYLCSSSPPVDTEAFFGQGTRLTVV.

This chain links TRBV7-2 with TRBJ1-3, with TRBD1 as a possible D gene (6 bases). Germline V gives CDR1 SGHTA, CDR2 FQGNSA. The CDR3 extends over 15 amino acids. V gave up 1 base and J gave up 10 bases, with 17 bases separating them. The CDR3 is CASSLDSGHPGTIYF. CDR3 DNA sequence: TGTGCCAGCAGCTTAGATTCGGGACACCCCGGGACCATATATTTT.

The gene calls are TRBV7-6 and TRBJ1-1, with D perhaps matching TRBD1 (6 bases). There are 18 residues in the CDR3. Germline loops: CDR1 SGHVS, CDR2 FNYEAQ. V lost 1 base to trimming and J lost 2 bases, with 20 bases between them. The CDR3 DNA sequence: TGTGCCAGCAGCTTAGGCGGCAGGGGATCGGGGTTAAACACTGAAGCTTTCTTT. Its protein product is CASSLGGRGSGLNTEAFF.

V usage is TRBV7-9 and J usage is TRBJ2-3; the D gene is possibly TRBD1 (5 bases). Trimming shortened V by 2 bases and J by 4 bases, and 10 bases separated the two germline ends. Germline V gene data show CDR1 as SEHNR and CDR2 as FQNEAQ (reference sequence). The CDR3 has 14 residues. The CDR3 loop reads CASSLLMGPDTQYF. The CDR3 nucleotides are TGTGCCAGCAGCTTATTGATGGGGCCAGATACGCAGTATTTT.

V and J are TRBV2 and TRBJ2-4, with 11 nucleotides matching TRBD2. Germline assignment: CDR1 SNHLY and CDR2 FYNNEI. The CDR3 contains 16 residues. V shed 4 bases and J 7 bases; nucleotides not matched to a gene: 9. The CDR3 nucleotides are TGTGCCAGCAGTGGGGGTAGCGGGAGGGCCGGGAACATTCAGTACTTC. Translated, it gives CASSGGSGRAGNIQYF.

The V gene is TRBV19, the J gene TRBJ2-3; possible D gene TRBD2, 5 bases. With 10 bases removed from V and 1 base from J, the gap between germline ends came to 9 bases. Germline CDR1 and CDR2: LNHDA and SQIVND (reference sequence). This CDR3 comprises 12 residues. CDR3 residues: CATRTGTDTQYF. Here the CDR3 DNA reads TGTGCCACCCGGACTGGCACAGATACGCAGTATTTT.

This rearrangement joins TRBV4-1 to TRBJ1-5; D call uncertain. Germline V gene lookup returns CDR1 MGHRA and CDR2 YSYEKL. There are 13 residues in the CDR3. Trimming removed 2 bases at V and 4 bases at J, with 6 bases between. CDR3 nucleotides: TGCGCCAGCAGCCAACAGGAAAATCAGCCCCAGCATTTT. It specifies CASSQQENQPQHF.

A word on this clone: A read error may produce the germline difference seen at one junction end. The chain employs TRBV5-6 and TRBJ2-2; a possible D gene is TRBD1 (6 bases). This CDR3 has 15 amino acids. Germline V gene sequence: CDR1 SGHDT, CDR2 YYEEEE. CDR3 region: CASSLAGANTGELFF. CDR3 bases: TGTGCCAGCAGCTTGGCAGGGGCGAATACCGGGGAGCTGTTTTTT.

V is TRBV5-6 and J is TRBJ2-2; perhaps TRBD2 as D (7 bases). Germline V gives CDR1 SGHDT, CDR2 YYEEEE. CDR3 length equals 14 residues. The V and J ends lost 4 bases and 4 bases respectively, with 11 bases between them. The CDR3 is CASSRGAGTGELFF. CDR3 in DNA: TGTGCCAGCAGCCGGGGGGCGGGCACCGGGGAGCTGTTTTTT.

This rearrangement joins TRBV6-5 to TRBJ2-7, with a possible D match to TRBD1 (6 bases). Between the trimmed V and J ends, which lost 5 bases and 3 bases, there was a span of 14 bases. CDR1 is MNHEY, CDR2 SVGAGI, per germline. CDR3 length equals 14 residues. CDR3: CASSPREGGYEQYF. CDR3 coding DNA: TGTGCCAGCAGTCCCCGCGAAGGGGGCTACGAGCAGTACTTC.

This chain connects TRBV7-9 to TRBJ2-7; 9 nucleotides agree with TRBD1. The J segment lost 2 bases and the V segment lost 0 bases, leaving 5 bases of the junction unmatched. CDR3 size: 16 residues. Looked up from germline, CDR1 is SEHNR and CDR2 is FQNEAQ (reference sequence). The CDR3 spells CASSLAGGTGTYEQYF. Written as DNA, the CDR3 is TGTGCCAGCAGCTTAGCGGGGGGGACAGGGACCTACGAGCAGTACTTC.

The J gene is TRBJ2-7, the V gene TRBV28; D perhaps matches TRBD2 (6 bases). Germline assignment: CDR1 MDHEN and CDR2 SYDVKM. This CDR3 has 13 residues. V lost 4 bases and J lost 4, with 11 bases in between. The CDR3 region has the DNA TGTGCCAGCAGTTCGGGACTGGTGTACGAGCAGTACTTC. It codes for CASSSGLVYEQYF.

This clone was seen once. The chain carries TRBV6-1 and TRBJ2-1, with a tentative D call TRBD2 (6 bases). Between the trimmed V and J ends, which lost 4 bases and 4 bases, there was a span of 20 bases. Per germline, CDR1 MNHNS and CDR2 SASEGT. CDR3 length: 17 residues. The CDR3 region is CASSVGSSGLLYNEQFF. CDR3 bases: TGTGCCAGCAGTGTGGGTTCATCGGGACTCCTTTACAATGAGCAGTTCTTC.

V is TRBV6-5 and J is TRBJ1-2; D is undetermined. Germline assignment: CDR1 MNHEY and CDR2 SVGAGI. V was cut by 6 bases and J by 6 bases, with 8 bases left in between. The CDR3 has 11 residues. The CDR3: CASSGGNGYTF. The CDR3 region has the DNA TGTGCCAGCAGCGGCGGAAATGGCTACACCTTC.